Listed here is a single TCR beta chain. The source of the sample is a study of blood T cell repertoires in COVID-19. About the study: The United States, Italy and Spain supplied acute and convalescent COVID-19 samples.

Participants came from around 25 US areas, aged roughly 18 to 100 years. TCRdb's table, derived via immunoSEQ multiplex PCR, lists solely in-frame clones and lacks some. The table lists 150,000 to 200,000 clones, roughly 82% of them singletons. Sample: PBMCs or T cells enriched from blood (not recorded which). The sequence was collected from a man aged 45-65 years who had recovered from COVID-19.

CDR3 region: CASSPTGTDEYF. The CDR3 bases are TGTGCCAGCAGCCCAACCGGGACAGATGAGTATTTT. The J gene is TRBJ2-3, the V gene TRBV7-9; 7 bases match TRBD1. V dropped 5 bases and J dropped 13; count of bases not matched to a gene: 9. The CDR3 extends over 12 amino acids. The V gene's germline CDR1 is SEHNR and CDR2 FQNEAQ (reference sequence).